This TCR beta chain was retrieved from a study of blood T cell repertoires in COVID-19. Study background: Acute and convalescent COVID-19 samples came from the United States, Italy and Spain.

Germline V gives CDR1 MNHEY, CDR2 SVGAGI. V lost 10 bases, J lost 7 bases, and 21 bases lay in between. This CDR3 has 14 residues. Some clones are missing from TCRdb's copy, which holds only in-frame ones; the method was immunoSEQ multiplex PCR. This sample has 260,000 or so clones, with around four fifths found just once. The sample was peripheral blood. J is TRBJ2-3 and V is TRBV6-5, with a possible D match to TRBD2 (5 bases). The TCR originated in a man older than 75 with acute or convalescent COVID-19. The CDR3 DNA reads TGTGCCACCTCACCCGAAATCATAGCGTATACGCAGTATTTT. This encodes CATSPEIIAYTQYF.